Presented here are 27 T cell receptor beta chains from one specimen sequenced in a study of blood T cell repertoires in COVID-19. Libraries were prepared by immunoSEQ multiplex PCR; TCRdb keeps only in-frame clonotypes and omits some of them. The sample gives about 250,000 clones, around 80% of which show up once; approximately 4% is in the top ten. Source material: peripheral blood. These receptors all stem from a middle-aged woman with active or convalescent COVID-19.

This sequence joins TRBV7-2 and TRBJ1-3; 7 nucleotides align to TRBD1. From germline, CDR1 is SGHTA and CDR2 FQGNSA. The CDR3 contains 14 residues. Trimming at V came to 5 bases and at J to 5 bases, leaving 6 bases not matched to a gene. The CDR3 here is CASSRQGQRNTIYF. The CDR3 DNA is TGTGCCAGCAGCAGACAGGGACAAAGAAACACCATATATTTT.

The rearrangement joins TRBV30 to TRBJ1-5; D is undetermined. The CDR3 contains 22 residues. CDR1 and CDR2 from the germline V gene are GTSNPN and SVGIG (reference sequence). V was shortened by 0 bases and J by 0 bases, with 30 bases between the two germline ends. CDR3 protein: CAWSVWTQRAARTKYSNQPQHF. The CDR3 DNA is TGTGCCTGGAGTGTATGGACCCAGAGAGCGGCCCGGACGAAATATAGCAATCAGCCCCAGCATTTT.

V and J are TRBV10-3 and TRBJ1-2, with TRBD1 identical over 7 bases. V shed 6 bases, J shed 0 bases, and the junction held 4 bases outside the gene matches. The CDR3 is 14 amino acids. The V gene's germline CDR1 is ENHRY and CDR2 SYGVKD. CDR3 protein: CAIRGTVTNYGYTF. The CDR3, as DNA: TGTGCCATCAGGGGGACAGTAACTAACTATGGCTACACCTTC.

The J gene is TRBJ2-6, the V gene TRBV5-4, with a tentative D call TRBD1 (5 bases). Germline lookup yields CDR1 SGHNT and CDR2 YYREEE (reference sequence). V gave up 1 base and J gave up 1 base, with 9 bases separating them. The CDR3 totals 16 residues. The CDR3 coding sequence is TGTGCCAGCAGCTTGAGACAGCCTTCTGGGGCCAACGTCCTGACTTTC. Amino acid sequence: CASSLRQPSGANVLTF. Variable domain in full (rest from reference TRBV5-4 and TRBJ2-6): ETGVTQSPTHLIKTRGQQVTLRCSSQSGHNTVSWYQQALGQGPQFIFQYYREEENGRGNFPPRFSGLQFPNYSSELNVNALELDDSALYLCASSLRQPSGANVLTFGAGSRLTVL.

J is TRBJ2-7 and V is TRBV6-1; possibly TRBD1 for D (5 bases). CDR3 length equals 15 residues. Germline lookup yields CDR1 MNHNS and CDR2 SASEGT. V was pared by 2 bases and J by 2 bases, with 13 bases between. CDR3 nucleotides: TGTGCCAGCAGTGAAATCCCAGGGTTAGCCTACGAGCAGTACTTC. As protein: CASSEIPGLAYEQYF.

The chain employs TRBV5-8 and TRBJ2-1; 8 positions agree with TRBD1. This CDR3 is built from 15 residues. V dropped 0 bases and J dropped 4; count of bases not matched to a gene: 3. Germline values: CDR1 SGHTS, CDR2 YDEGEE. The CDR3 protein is CASSLGTGSYNEQFF. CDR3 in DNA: TGTGCCAGCAGCTTGGGGACAGGGTCTTACAATGAGCAGTTCTTC.

CDR3 loop: CASSSTSGGSEQFF. DNA of the CDR3: TGCGCCAGCAGCTCAACTAGCGGGGGCTCGGAGCAGTTCTTC. The chain is built from TRBV5-1 and TRBJ2-1, with TRBD2 matching over 11 bases. The V and J ends lost 3 bases and 10 bases, in that order; junction bases with no gene match: 6. CDR3 length: 14 amino acids. The germline V gene has CDR1 SGHRS and CDR2 YFSETQ.

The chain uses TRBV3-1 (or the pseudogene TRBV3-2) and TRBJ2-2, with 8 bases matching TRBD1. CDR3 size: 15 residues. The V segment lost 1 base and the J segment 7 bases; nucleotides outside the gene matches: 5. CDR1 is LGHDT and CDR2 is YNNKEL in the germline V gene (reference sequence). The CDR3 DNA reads TGTGCCAGCAGCCAAGCGCAGGGGGCTAACGGGGAGCTGTTTTTT. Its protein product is CASSQAQGANGELFF.

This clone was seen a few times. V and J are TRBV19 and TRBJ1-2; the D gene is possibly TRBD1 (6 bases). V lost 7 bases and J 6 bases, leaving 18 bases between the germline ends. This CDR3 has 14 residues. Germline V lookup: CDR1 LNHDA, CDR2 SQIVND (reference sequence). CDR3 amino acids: CASTPLQGLNGYTF. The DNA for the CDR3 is TGTGCCAGTACTCCTCTCCAGGGGTTGAATGGCTACACCTTC.

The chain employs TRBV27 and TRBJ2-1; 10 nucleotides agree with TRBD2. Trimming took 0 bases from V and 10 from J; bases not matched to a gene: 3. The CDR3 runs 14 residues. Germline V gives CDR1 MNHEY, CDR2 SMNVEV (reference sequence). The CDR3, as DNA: TGTGCCAGCAGTTTATCGACTAGCGGGCTCGAGCAGTTCTTC. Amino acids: CASSLSTSGLEQFF.

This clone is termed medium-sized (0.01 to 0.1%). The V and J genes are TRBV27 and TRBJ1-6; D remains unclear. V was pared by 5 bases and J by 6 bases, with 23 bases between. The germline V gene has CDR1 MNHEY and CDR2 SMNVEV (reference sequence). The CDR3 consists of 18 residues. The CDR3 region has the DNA TGTGCCAGCAGTCTCCTTTCAGCGGCAGGCGTTTCTAATTCACCCCTCCACTTT. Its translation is CASSLLSAAGVSNSPLHF.

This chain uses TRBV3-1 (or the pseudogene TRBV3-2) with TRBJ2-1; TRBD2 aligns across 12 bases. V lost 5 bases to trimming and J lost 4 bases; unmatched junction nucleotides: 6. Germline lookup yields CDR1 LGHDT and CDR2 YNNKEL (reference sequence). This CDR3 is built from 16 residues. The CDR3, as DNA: TGTGCCAGCAGCTTATCCGGGACTAGCGGGTACAATGAGCAGTTCTTC. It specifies CASSLSGTSGYNEQFF.

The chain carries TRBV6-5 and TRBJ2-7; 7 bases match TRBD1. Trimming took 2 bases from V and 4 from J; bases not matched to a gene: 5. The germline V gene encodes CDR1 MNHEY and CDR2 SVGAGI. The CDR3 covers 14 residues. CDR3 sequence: CASSYRGQGYEQYF. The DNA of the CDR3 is TGTGCCAGCAGTTACAGGGGGCAAGGGTACGAGCAGTACTTC.

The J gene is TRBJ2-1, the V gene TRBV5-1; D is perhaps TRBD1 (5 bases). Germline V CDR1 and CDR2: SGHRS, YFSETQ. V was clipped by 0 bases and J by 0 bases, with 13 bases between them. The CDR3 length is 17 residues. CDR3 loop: CASSLVIGASSYNEQFF. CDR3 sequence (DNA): TGCGCCAGCAGCTTGGTTATAGGGGCGAGCTCCTACAATGAGCAGTTCTTC.

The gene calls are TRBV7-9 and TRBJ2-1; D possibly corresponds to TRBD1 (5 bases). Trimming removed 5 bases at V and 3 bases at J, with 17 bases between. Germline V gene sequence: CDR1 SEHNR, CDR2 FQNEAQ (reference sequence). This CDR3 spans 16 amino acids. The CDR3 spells CASSQTRVSDYNEQFF. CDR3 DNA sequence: TGTGCCAGCAGCCAGACCAGGGTTTCAGACTACAATGAGCAGTTCTTC. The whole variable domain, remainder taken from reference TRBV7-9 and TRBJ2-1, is DTGVSQNPRHKITKRGQNVTFRCDPISEHNRLYWYRQTLGQGPEFLTYFQNEAQLEKSRLLSDRFSAERPKGSFSTLEIQRTEQGDSAMYLCASSQTRVSDYNEQFFGPGTRLTVL.

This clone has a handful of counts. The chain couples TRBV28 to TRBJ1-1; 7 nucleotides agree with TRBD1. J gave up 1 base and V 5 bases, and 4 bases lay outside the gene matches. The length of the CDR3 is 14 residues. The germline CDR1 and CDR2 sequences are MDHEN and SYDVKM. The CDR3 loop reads CASSADRPNTEAFF. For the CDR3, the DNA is TGTGCCAGCAGTGCGGACAGGCCGAACACTGAAGCTTTCTTT.

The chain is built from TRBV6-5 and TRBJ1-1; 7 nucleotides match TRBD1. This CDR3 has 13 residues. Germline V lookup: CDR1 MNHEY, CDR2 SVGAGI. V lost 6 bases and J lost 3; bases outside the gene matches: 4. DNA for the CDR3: TGTGCCAGCAGCCCCAGGGGGGACACTGAAGCTTTCTTT. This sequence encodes CASSPRGDTEAFF.

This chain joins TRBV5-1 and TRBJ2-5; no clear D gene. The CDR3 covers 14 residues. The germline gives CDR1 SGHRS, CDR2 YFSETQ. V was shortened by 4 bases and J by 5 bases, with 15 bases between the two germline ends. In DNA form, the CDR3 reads TGCGCCAGCAGCCCCGAAGGCGACACTGAGACCCAGTACTTC. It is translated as CASSPEGDTETQYF.

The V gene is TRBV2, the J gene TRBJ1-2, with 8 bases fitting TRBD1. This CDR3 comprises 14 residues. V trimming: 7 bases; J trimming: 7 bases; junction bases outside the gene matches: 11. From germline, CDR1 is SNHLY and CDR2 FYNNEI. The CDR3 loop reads CASMFQQGGSGYTF. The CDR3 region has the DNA TGTGCCAGCATGTTCCAACAGGGGGGAAGTGGCTACACCTTC.

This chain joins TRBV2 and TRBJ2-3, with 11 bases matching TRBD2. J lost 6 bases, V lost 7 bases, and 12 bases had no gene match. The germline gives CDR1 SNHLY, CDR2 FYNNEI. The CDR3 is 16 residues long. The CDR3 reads CASTPRGGLAVDTQYF. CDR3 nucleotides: TGTGCCAGCACCCCCCGCGGGGGACTAGCGGTGGATACGCAGTATTTT.

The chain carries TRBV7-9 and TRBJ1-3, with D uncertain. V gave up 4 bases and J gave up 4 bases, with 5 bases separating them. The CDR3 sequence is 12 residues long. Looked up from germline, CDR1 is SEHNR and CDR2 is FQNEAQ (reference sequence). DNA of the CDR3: TGTGCCAGCAGCTATCAGGGAAACACCATATATTTT. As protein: CASSYQGNTIYF. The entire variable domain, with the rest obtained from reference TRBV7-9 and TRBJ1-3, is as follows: DTGVSQNPRHKITKRGQNVTFRCDPISEHNRLYWYRQTLGQGPEFLTYFQNEAQLEKSRLLSDRFSAERPKGSFSTLEIQRTEQGDSAMYLCASSYQGNTIYFGEGSWLTVV.

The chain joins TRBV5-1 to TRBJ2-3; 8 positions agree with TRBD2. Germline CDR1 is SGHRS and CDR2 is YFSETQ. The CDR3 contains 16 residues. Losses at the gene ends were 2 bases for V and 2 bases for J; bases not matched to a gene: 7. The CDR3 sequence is CASSLALAGLTDTQYF. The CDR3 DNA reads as TGCGCCAGCAGCTTAGCCCTAGCGGGCCTCACAGATACGCAGTATTTT.

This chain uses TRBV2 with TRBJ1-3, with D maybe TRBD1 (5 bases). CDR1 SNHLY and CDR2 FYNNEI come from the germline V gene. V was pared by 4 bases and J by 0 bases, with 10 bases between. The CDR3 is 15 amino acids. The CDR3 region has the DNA TGTGCCAGCAGTGTTGACAGCCCCTCTGGAAACACCATATATTTT. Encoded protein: CASSVDSPSGNTIYF.

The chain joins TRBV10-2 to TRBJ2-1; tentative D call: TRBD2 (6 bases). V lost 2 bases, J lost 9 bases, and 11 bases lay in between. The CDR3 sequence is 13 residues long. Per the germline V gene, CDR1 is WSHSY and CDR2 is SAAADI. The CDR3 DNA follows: TGCGCCAGCAGTGAGGGGGGGATTGCTGAGCAGTTCTTC. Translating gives CASSEGGIAEQFF.

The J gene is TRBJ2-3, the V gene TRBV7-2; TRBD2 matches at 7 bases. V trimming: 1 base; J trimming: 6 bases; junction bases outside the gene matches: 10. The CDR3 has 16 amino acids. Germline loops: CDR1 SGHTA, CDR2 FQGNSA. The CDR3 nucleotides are TGTGCCAGCAGCTTAGGAGCGGGGTGGGTGGAGGATACGCAGTATTTT. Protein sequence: CASSLGAGWVEDTQYF.

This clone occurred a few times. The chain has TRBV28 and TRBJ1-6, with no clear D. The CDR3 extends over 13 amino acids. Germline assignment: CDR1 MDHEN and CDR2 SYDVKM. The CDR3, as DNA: TGTGCGGGAGGTGGACCCAATAATTCACCCCTCCACTTT. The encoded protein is CAGGGPNNSPLHF.

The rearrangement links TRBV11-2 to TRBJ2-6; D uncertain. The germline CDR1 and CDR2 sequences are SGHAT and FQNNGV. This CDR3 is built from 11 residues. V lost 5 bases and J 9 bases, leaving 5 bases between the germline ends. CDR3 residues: CASSLSNVLTF. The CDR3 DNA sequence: TGTGCCAGCAGCCTGAGCAACGTCCTGACTTTC. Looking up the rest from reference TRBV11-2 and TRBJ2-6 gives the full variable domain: EAGVAQSPRYKIIEKRQSVAFWCNPISGHATLYWYQQILGQGPKLLIQFQNNGVVDDSQLPKDRFSAERLKGVDSTLKIQPAKLEDSAVYLCASSLSNVLTFGAGSRLTVL.